The 31 T cell receptor beta chains in this list originate from one sample, sequenced in a study of T-cell reconstitution after alpha-beta-depleted transplantation in children. Using unique molecular identifiers, the investigators prepared the TCRbeta library. One entry per CDR3 protein, called by TCRdb with MiXCR from the PCR reads. The data show just under 250,000 distinct CDR3 sequences, over 20% seen once. Sequenced material: PBMCs, taken before TCRalphabeta/CD19-depleted stem cell transplant. These receptor sequences come from a girl aged 2 to 10 with Fanconi anemia, due to receive a stem cell transplant.

This clonotype was observed a few times. The chain couples TRBV29-1 to TRBJ2-5; TRBD2 aligns across 7 bases. Germline V gives CDR1 SQVTM, CDR2 ANQGSEA. V was clipped by 1 base and J by 7 bases; unmatched bases: 6. The length of the CDR3 is 13 residues. CDR3 nucleotides: TGCAGCGTTGAAGTAGGCAGGGAGGGGACCCAGTACTTC. Its translation: CSVEVGREGTQYF.

J is TRBJ1-5 and V is TRBV2; TRBD1 might be the D (5 bases). V was cut by 7 bases and J by 3 bases, with 10 bases left in between. Per germline, CDR1 SNHLY and CDR2 FYNNEI. The CDR3 covers 13 residues. The CDR3 region is CASIGADNQPQHF. Here the CDR3 DNA reads TGTGCCAGCATTGGGGCGGACAATCAGCCCCAGCATTTT.

The V gene is TRBV29-1, the J gene TRBJ2-7; D is unresolved. The CDR3 totals 14 residues. Germline lookup yields CDR1 SQVTM and CDR2 ANQGSEA. V lost 2 bases, J lost 2 bases, and 13 bases lay in between. The CDR3 here is CSVERIPNAYEQYF. The DNA for the CDR3 is TGCAGCGTTGAAAGGATCCCCAATGCCTACGAGCAGTACTTC.

The chain employs TRBV4-1 and TRBJ2-7, with 7 bases matching TRBD2. V shed 2 bases, J shed 3 bases, and the junction held 7 bases outside the gene matches. The CDR3 length is 15 residues. CDR1 and CDR2 (germline): MGHRA, YSYEKL. CDR3 bases: TGCGCCAGCAGCCAATCGGCGGGAGAAAGCTACGAGCAGTACTTC. Protein product: CASSQSAGESYEQYF.

The J gene is TRBJ1-1, the V gene TRBV21-1; the tabulated D call, TRBD1, remains unverified against the DNA. TRBV21-1 constitutes a pseudogene. This CDR3 is 17 amino acids long. The CDR3 DNA follows: TGTGCCAGCAGCAAAGGGGGATTTAGGGGCAGGAACACTGAAGCTTTCTTT. Protein: CASSKGGFRGRNTEAFF.

This clonotype was detected many times. J is TRBJ2-2 and V is TRBV5-1, with a tentative D call TRBD1 (7 bases). The CDR3 totals 13 residues. V lost 7 bases and J lost 6, with 13 bases in between. Germline values: CDR1 SGHRS, CDR2 YFSETQ. The CDR3 reads CASAGGGAGELFF. CDR3 nucleotides: TGCGCCAGCGCTGGAGGGGGCGCCGGGGAGCTGTTTTTT.

This clonotype has only one observation. The J gene is TRBJ2-3, the V gene TRBV28; possibly TRBD2 for D (5 bases). The CDR3 loop spans 15 amino acids. Deletions cut 8 bases from V and 2 bases from J, with 17 bases between. Germline V gene lookup returns CDR1 MDHEN and CDR2 SYDVKM. CDR3 DNA sequence: TGTGCCAGCCAGCCTCAACTAGGCTTCACAGATACGCAGTATTTT. This translates into CASQPQLGFTDTQYF.

V gene TRBV20-1 combines with J gene TRBJ2-7; 12 positions match TRBD2. The V and J ends lost 4 bases and 4 bases, in that order; junction bases with no gene match: 2. The length of the CDR3 is 13 residues. Germline lookup yields CDR1 DFQATT and CDR2 SNEGSKA (reference sequence). This CDR3 is CSATGTSGYEQYF. CDR3 DNA sequence: TGCAGTGCTACCGGGACTAGCGGGTACGAGCAGTACTTC.

This clonotype was seen at least ten times. The chain has TRBV29-1 and TRBJ2-1; D perhaps matches TRBD2 (5 bases). Germline V gene sequence: CDR1 SQVTM, CDR2 ANQGSEA. This CDR3 comprises 14 residues. The V end was cut by 4 bases, the J end by 0 bases, with 10 bases between. The CDR3 is CSVAAVFSYNEQFF. The CDR3, as DNA: TGCAGCGTTGCAGCGGTCTTCTCCTACAATGAGCAGTTCTTC.

The sample holds many counts of this clonotype. CDR3 amino acids: CASSLSGVEETQYF. For the CDR3, the DNA is TGTGCCAGCAGTTTATCGGGGGTTGAAGAGACCCAGTACTTC. V and J are TRBV12-3 or TRBV12-4 and TRBJ2-5; possible D gene TRBD2, 6 bases. V shed 2 bases and J shed 3 bases, with 10 bases lying between them. The CDR3 contains 14 residues.

This clonotype was seen a handful of times. The chain recombines TRBV18 with TRBJ1-1, with a possible D match to TRBD1 (5 bases). This CDR3 comprises 13 residues. Germline CDR1 KGHSH, CDR2 LQKENI. V lost 8 bases and J 1 base, leaving 11 bases between the germline ends. CDR3 coding DNA: TGTGCCAGCCTTACTCAGGGGAACACTGAAGCTTTCTTT. Its translation: CASLTQGNTEAFF.

The V and J genes are TRBV20-1 and TRBJ2-3, with TRBD1 matching 7 bases. The CDR3 spans 14 residues. CDR1 and CDR2 from the germline V gene are DFQATT and SNEGSKA (reference sequence). V lost 2 bases and J lost 4; bases outside the gene matches: 6. CDR3 nucleotides: TGCAGTGCTAGACGGTGGGACAGCCCAGATACGCAGTATTTT. Its protein is CSARRWDSPDTQYF.

This clonotype was detected a few times. V and J are TRBV29-1 and TRBJ2-1, with D possibly matching TRBD2 (6 bases). Germline V gene sequence: CDR1 SQVTM, CDR2 ANQGSEA. The ends were cut back, 3 bases at V and 9 bases at J, with 12 bases in the middle. The CDR3 has 12 residues. The DNA for the CDR3 is TGCAGCGTTGAGGACATAGCGGCTGAGCAGTTCTTC. Translating it yields CSVEDIAAEQFF.

The chain couples TRBV10-3 to TRBJ2-1; weak D call: TRBD1 (5 bases). The CDR3 is made up of 13 amino acids. Trimming cost V 3 bases and J 8 bases, with 11 bases left between them. From germline, CDR1 is ENHRY and CDR2 SYGVKD. CDR3 loop: CAISDGRVHEQFF. As DNA, the CDR3 is TGTGCCATCAGTGATGGCAGGGTTCATGAGCAGTTCTTC.

In its sample, this clonotype was seen a few times. The V and J genes are TRBV20-1 and TRBJ1-1, with D perhaps matching TRBD1 (6 bases). Trimming stripped 0 bases from V and 11 bases from J, with 16 bases between. CDR1 is DFQATT, CDR2 SNEGSKA, per germline (reference sequence). The CDR3 is 13 amino acids. The CDR3 DNA sequence: TGCAGTGCTAGAGATCTCAGGGGCCTGGGGGCTTTCTTT. This codes for CSARDLRGLGAFF.

V gene TRBV29-1 combines with J gene TRBJ2-5; possibly TRBD1 for D (5 bases). Deletions cut 0 bases from V and 2 bases from J, with 22 bases between. The CDR3 contains 18 residues. Germline V gives CDR1 SQVTM, CDR2 ANQGSEA. In DNA, the CDR3 is TGCAGCGTTGAAGATCTCAAAGTAGGGGTCCCCATACAAGAGACCCAGTACTTC. Translated: CSVEDLKVGVPIQETQYF.

This clonotype was seen at least ten times. The CDR3 loop reads CASSPLDRVETQYF. The CDR3 bases are TGTGCCAGCTCACCCTTGGACAGGGTGGAGACCCAGTACTTC. The chain combines TRBV18 with TRBJ2-5; TRBD1 matches 8 bases. V dropped 3 bases and J dropped 5; count of bases not matched to a gene: 5. The CDR3 loop spans 14 amino acids. In germline, CDR1 is KGHSH, CDR2 LQKENI.

This clonotype was counted at least ten times. This rearrangement joins TRBV7-2 to TRBJ1-5, with D possibly TRBD1 on 6 matching bases. The CDR3 is made up of 15 amino acids. The germline gives CDR1 SGHTA, CDR2 FQGNSA. Trimming took off 1 base at V and 2 bases at J, with 9 bases between the two ends. In DNA, the CDR3 is TGTGCCAGCAGCTTAGTAGCAGGGGGCAATCAGCCCCAGCATTTT. It is translated as CASSLVAGGNQPQHF. Looking up the rest from reference TRBV7-2 and TRBJ1-5 gives the full variable domain: GAGVSQSPSNKVTEKGKDVELRCDPISGHTALYWYRQSLGQGLEFLIYFQGNSAPDKSGLPSDRFSAERTGGSVSTLTIQRTQQEDSAVYLCASSLVAGGNQPQHFGDGTRLSIL.

The chain couples TRBV5-1 to TRBJ2-7, with TRBD2 identical over 8 bases. J was trimmed by 4 bases and V by 6 bases; bases with no gene match: 9. The CDR3 length is 14 residues. Germline V CDR1 and CDR2: SGHRS, YFSETQ. The CDR3 DNA reads TGCGCCAGCAATGAGGGACTAGGGGTTTACGAGCAGTACTTC. Amino acid sequence: CASNEGLGVYEQYF.

This clonotype occurred many times. This chain uses TRBV27 with TRBJ2-1; no reliable D call. Trimming shortened V by 5 bases and J by 2 bases, and 10 bases separated the two germline ends. The germline gives CDR1 MNHEY, CDR2 SMNVEV (reference sequence). This CDR3 region has 14 residues. The CDR3 protein is CASSQLSTYNEQFF. The CDR3 DNA is TGTGCCAGCAGTCAACTTAGTACCTACAATGAGCAGTTCTTC.

This chain uses TRBV5-1 with TRBJ1-1; possible D gene TRBD1, 5 bases. The V and J ends lost 4 bases and 1 base respectively, with 11 bases between them. Germline-derived CDR1 and CDR2 are SGHRS and YFSETQ. The CDR3 runs 14 residues. CDR3 sequence reads: CASSRDPSNTEAFF. The DNA of the CDR3 is TGCGCCAGCAGCAGGGACCCGTCGAACACTGAAGCTTTCTTT.

This clonotype was counted at least ten times. The J gene is TRBJ2-7, the V gene TRBV29-1, with TRBD1 matching over 9 bases. CDR1 SQVTM and CDR2 ANQGSEA come from the germline V gene. Losses at the gene ends were 4 bases for V and 3 bases for J; bases not matched to a gene: 4. The CDR3 totals 13 residues. The CDR3 nucleotides read TGCAGCGTTGCCCGACAGGGGGGCTACGAGCAGTACTTC. Amino acids: CSVARQGGYEQYF.

The chain is built from TRBV7-6 and TRBJ1-2; no clear D gene. Between the trimmed V and J ends, which lost 10 bases and 4 bases, there was a span of 10 bases. The CDR3 runs to 11 residues. Germline CDR1 SGHVS, CDR2 FNYEAQ. Here the CDR3 reads CATGEPYGYTF. The CDR3 DNA follows: TGTGCCACCGGGGAGCCCTATGGCTACACCTTC.

The V call is TRBV2, the J call TRBJ1-3; 7 nucleotides line up with TRBD1. This CDR3 contains 13 residues. V gave up 6 bases and J gave up 6 bases; unmatched junction bases: 5. Germline CDR1 reads SNHLY; CDR2 reads FYNNEI. The CDR3 bases are TGTGCCAGCAGACTGGGGACAGAAAACACCATATATTTT. Amino acid sequence: CASRLGTENTIYF.

Many counts were recorded for this clonotype. The chain employs TRBV5-1 and TRBJ2-5; D perhaps matches TRBD2 (5 bases). This CDR3 is 15 amino acids long. Germline V gene data show CDR1 as SGHRS and CDR2 as YFSETQ. Trimming removed 3 bases from V and 1 base from J, with 13 bases in between. The CDR3, as DNA: TGCGCCAGCAGCTCCATACTAGGGCTCCAAGAGACCCAGTACTTC. It specifies CASSSILGLQETQYF.

This clonotype was seen a handful of times. J is TRBJ2-5 and V is TRBV11-2, with 7 bases matching TRBD1. The CDR3 covers 15 residues. Germline values: CDR1 SGHAT, CDR2 FQNNGV. Trimming cost V 0 bases and J 1 base; bases outside gene matches: 2. CDR3 residues: CASSLDRTGQETQYF. As DNA, the CDR3 is TGTGCCAGCAGCTTAGACCGGACAGGCCAAGAGACCCAGTACTTC.

This clonotype was seen more than once but under ten times. The J gene is TRBJ2-7, the V gene TRBV7-9, with D maybe TRBD1 (5 bases). V lost 5 bases and J 10 bases, leaving 12 bases between the germline ends. Germline V gene sequence: CDR1 SEHNR, CDR2 FQNEAQ (reference sequence). The CDR3 is made up of 11 amino acids. CDR3 in amino acids: CASSLTGFQYF. In nucleotides, the CDR3 is TGTGCCAGCAGCCTCACAGGATTCCAGTACTTC.

The chain is built from TRBV19 and TRBJ2-1; D possibly matches TRBD1 or TRBD2 (7 bases each). Germline loops: CDR1 LNHDA, CDR2 SQIVND (reference sequence). V was cut by 5 bases and J by 4 bases, with 12 bases left in between. The CDR3 consists of 14 residues. CDR3 DNA: TGTGCCAGTAGTTCAGGGGGGGCGTACAATGAGCAGTTCTTC. Its translation is CASSSGGAYNEQFF.

This clonotype showed up many times. The V call is TRBV3-1, the J call TRBJ2-7; maybe TRBD1 (6 bases). CDR1 is LGHDT, CDR2 YNNKEL, per germline (reference sequence). Trimming removed 6 bases at V and 1 base at J, with 7 bases between. The CDR3 consists of 12 residues. CDR3 nucleotides: TGTGCCAGCAGTCAGGGGTCCTACGAGCAGTACTTC. Translated, it gives CASSQGSYEQYF.

This rearrangement joins TRBV2 to TRBJ2-1; TRBD2 might be the D (5 bases). The V end was cut by 3 bases, the J end by 3 bases, with 12 bases between. Per germline, CDR1 SNHLY and CDR2 FYNNEI. The CDR3 consists of 15 residues. The CDR3 DNA sequence: TGTGCCAGCAGTGAGGGTCTAGGAGGCTACAATGAGCAGTTCTTC. As protein: CASSEGLGGYNEQFF. Based on the CDR3 plus reference TRBV2 and TRBJ2-1, the full variable domain is EPEVTQTPSHQVTQMGQEVILRCVPISNHLYFYWYRQILGQKVEFLVSFYNNEISEKSEIFDDQFSVERPDGSNFTLKIRSTKLEDSAMYFCASSEGLGGYNEQFFGPGTRLTVL.

This clonotype has just a few counts. The chain links TRBV6-6 to TRBJ1-2; D gene ambiguous. V was shortened by 6 bases and J by 8 bases, with 7 bases between the two germline ends. Germline CDR1 MNHNY, CDR2 SVGAGI (reference sequence). CDR3 length: 10 residues. CDR3 nucleotide sequence: TGTGCCAGCAGGCAGGCGGGCTACACCTTC. Its protein is CASRQAGYTF.